The rows below give T cell receptor beta chains drawn from one sample of a study of blood T cell repertoires in COVID-19. Assay used: immunoSEQ multiplex PCR; TCRdb lists only in-frame clones, some missing. The data hold around 190,000 clones, with approximately 84% observed a single time. The specimen sequenced was peripheral blood. The receptor source for this set is a woman of 80 years or more with acute or convalescent COVID-19. Each CDR3 is given with its conserved first and last residue. D genes are given only for firm matches. Clone size is stated in some rows and not others, as once, few, many or a class when expanded.

clone_size: -
d_call: -
j_call: TRBJ1-1
v_call: TRBV4-1
cdr3_nt: TGCGCCAGCAGCATTCAAGGGAGCACTGAAGCTTTCTTT
cdr3_aa: CASSIQGSTEAFF

clone_size: -
d_call: -
j_call: TRBJ1-1
v_call: TRBV11-2
cdr3_nt: TGTGCCAGCAGCTCGTTACCCGGGAGTACTGAAGCTTTCTTT
cdr3_aa: CASSSLPGSTEAFF

clone_size: once
d_call: TRBD1
j_call: TRBJ1-3
v_call: TRBV28
cdr3_nt: TGTGCCAGCAGTTTAGTGGGACAGGACTCTGGAAACACCATATATTTT
cdr3_aa: CASSLVGQDSGNTIYF

clone_size: -
d_call: -
j_call: TRBJ2-5
v_call: TRBV19
cdr3_nt: TGTGCCAGTACCCTAACAGGCGACCAAGAGACCCAGTACTTC
cdr3_aa: CASTLTGDQETQYF

clone_size: -
d_call: -
j_call: TRBJ1-1
v_call: TRBV4-3
cdr3_nt: TGCGCCAGCAGCCAAGTTCGGGGGGAGACTGAAGCTTTCTTT
cdr3_aa: CASSQVRGETEAFF

clone_size: -
d_call: TRBD1
j_call: TRBJ1-5
v_call: TRBV3-1/TRBV3-2
cdr3_nt: TGTGCCAGCAGCCTCGGGACAGGGCATCAGCCCCAGCATTTT
cdr3_aa: CASSLGTGHQPQHF

clone_size: -
d_call: TRBD1
j_call: TRBJ1-1
v_call: TRBV11-2
cdr3_nt: TGTGCCAGCAGCTTAGATAGGGCAGGGGGTAGAGCTTTCTTT
cdr3_aa: CASSLDRAGGRAFF

clone_size: once
d_call: -
j_call: TRBJ1-1
v_call: TRBV4-1
cdr3_nt: TGCGCCAGCAGCCAACTCGCGAACCAGGGGTGGACTGAAGCTTTCTTT
cdr3_aa: CASSQLANQGWTEAFF

clone_size: -
d_call: -
j_call: TRBJ1-1
v_call: TRBV18
cdr3_nt: TGTGCCAGCTCACCACAGGGGATGGGAACTGAAGCTTTCTTT
cdr3_aa: CASSPQGMGTEAFF

clone_size: -
d_call: TRBD1
j_call: TRBJ1-2
v_call: TRBV6-2/TRBV6-3
cdr3_nt: TGTGCCAGCAGTAATCCCCAGGGGGCAAACTATGGCTACACCTTC
cdr3_aa: CASSNPQGANYGYTF

clone_size: -
d_call: TRBD1
j_call: TRBJ2-7
v_call: TRBV5-1
cdr3_nt: TGCGCCAGCAGCCCCACCGGGACAGGGGACTCCTACGAGCAGTACTTC
cdr3_aa: CASSPTGTGDSYEQYF

clone_size: -
d_call: -
j_call: TRBJ1-2
v_call: TRBV19
cdr3_nt: TGTGCCAGTGGTCGGGACTATGGCTACACCTTC
cdr3_aa: CASGRDYGYTF

clone_size: -
d_call: -
j_call: TRBJ2-3
v_call: TRBV6-5
cdr3_nt: TGTGCCAGCAAGAAAGCACTCACAGATACGCAGTATTTT
cdr3_aa: CASKKALTDTQYF

clone_size: -
d_call: -
j_call: TRBJ1-1
v_call: TRBV11-3
cdr3_nt: TGTGCCAGCAGCTTAGGCGGGCGGGGCAGGCTCGCTGAAGCTTTCTTT
cdr3_aa: CASSLGGRGRLAEAFF

clone_size: -
d_call: TRBD1
j_call: TRBJ1-2
v_call: TRBV11-2
cdr3_nt: TGTGCCAGCAGCTTAGAAGGGGGCGGTGGCTACACCTTC
cdr3_aa: CASSLEGGGGYTF

clone_size: few
d_call: TRBD1
j_call: TRBJ1-6
v_call: TRBV4-3
cdr3_nt: TGCGCCAGCAGCCAGGCCAGGACAGGGTTTTCACCCCTCCACTTT
cdr3_aa: CASSQARTGFSPLHF

clone_size: -
d_call: -
j_call: TRBJ2-3
v_call: TRBV4-3
cdr3_nt: TGCGCCAGCAGTCGGTCGGGACACGCTGGGCCAGATACGCAGTATTTT
cdr3_aa: CASSRSGHAGPDTQYF

clone_size: once
d_call: -
j_call: TRBJ1-3
v_call: TRBV3-1/TRBV3-2
cdr3_nt: TGTGCCAGCAGCCAAGGGGACATTTGGAAAGACTCTGGAAACACCATATATTTT
cdr3_aa: CASSQGDIWKDSGNTIYF

clone_size: -
d_call: -
j_call: TRBJ1-3
v_call: TRBV10-2
cdr3_nt: TGCGCCAGCGGTGGCCGCGGGAATTCTGGAAACACCATATATTTT
cdr3_aa: CASGGRGNSGNTIYF

clone_size: -
d_call: TRBD2
j_call: TRBJ2-3
v_call: TRBV7-9
cdr3_nt: TGTGCCAGCAGCGGGACTAGCGGCACAGATACGCAGTATTTT
cdr3_aa: CASSGTSGTDTQYF

clone_size: -
d_call: TRBD1
j_call: TRBJ1-4
v_call: TRBV2
cdr3_nt: TGTGCCAGCAGTCGGGACAGGGGCGGCGAAAAACTGTTTTTT
cdr3_aa: CASSRDRGGEKLFF

clone_size: -
d_call: TRBD2
j_call: TRBJ2-2
v_call: TRBV5-1
cdr3_nt: TGCGCCAGCAGCCTCGGGACTAGCGGGAGCGGCCCCACCGGGGAGCTGTTTTTT
cdr3_aa: CASSLGTSGSGPTGELFF

clone_size: -
d_call: TRBD2
j_call: TRBJ2-2
v_call: TRBV10-1
cdr3_nt: TGCGCCAGCAGTAGAACTAGCGGGAACACCGGGGAGCTGTTTTTT
cdr3_aa: CASSRTSGNTGELFF

clone_size: -
d_call: TRBD1
j_call: TRBJ2-4
v_call: TRBV7-3
cdr3_nt: TGTGCCAGCAGCTCCACAGGGGAAGAGGGCATTCAGTACTTC
cdr3_aa: CASSSTGEEGIQYF

clone_size: few
d_call: -
j_call: TRBJ2-3
v_call: TRBV5-5
cdr3_nt: TGTGCCAGCAGCTTGGCACTAGCCAGCACAGATACGCAGTATTTT
cdr3_aa: CASSLALASTDTQYF

clone_size: -
d_call: TRBD2
j_call: TRBJ2-7
v_call: TRBV7-2
cdr3_nt: TGTGCCAGCAGCCCCTCGGGGGGTCTTGCATACGAGCAGTACTTC
cdr3_aa: CASSPSGGLAYEQYF

clone_size: -
d_call: -
j_call: TRBJ1-6
v_call: TRBV9
cdr3_nt: TGTGCCAGCAGCGTATCACAGACCAATTCACCCCTCCACTTT
cdr3_aa: CASSVSQTNSPLHF

clone_size: -
d_call: -
j_call: TRBJ1-5
v_call: TRBV3-1/TRBV3-2
cdr3_nt: TGTGCCAGCAGCCGGATGGGGGAGGGCAATCAGCCCCAGCATTTT
cdr3_aa: CASSRMGEGNQPQHF

clone_size: -
d_call: -
j_call: TRBJ1-5
v_call: TRBV15
cdr3_nt: TGTGCCACCAGCGCGAGCAACAATCAGCCCCAGCATTTT
cdr3_aa: CATSASNNQPQHF

clone_size: -
d_call: TRBD2
j_call: TRBJ2-7
v_call: TRBV6-5
cdr3_nt: TGTGCCAGCGGGTTTAGTAGCGGGACGGGCGAGCAGTACTTC
cdr3_aa: CASGFSSGTGEQYF

clone_size: once
d_call: -
j_call: TRBJ1-1
v_call: TRBV6-6
cdr3_nt: TGTGCCAGCAGTTACGGCGGTGAAGCTTTCTTT
cdr3_aa: CASSYGGEAFF

clone_size: -
d_call: TRBD1
j_call: TRBJ2-1
v_call: TRBV9
cdr3_nt: TGTGCCAGCAGTTCCAGGACAGGGGGTTACAATGAGCAGTTCTTC
cdr3_aa: CASSSRTGGYNEQFF

clone_size: -
d_call: -
j_call: TRBJ1-1
v_call: TRBV7-9
cdr3_nt: TGTGCCAGCAGCTTAGCTCCGGGAACCTTACAAGCTTTCTTT
cdr3_aa: CASSLAPGTLQAFF

clone_size: once
d_call: TRBD2
j_call: TRBJ2-1
v_call: TRBV28
cdr3_nt: TGTGCCAGCAGTGATAAACTAGCGGTGATTTACAATGAGCAGTTCTTC
cdr3_aa: CASSDKLAVIYNEQFF

clone_size: -
d_call: -
j_call: TRBJ1-3
v_call: TRBV4-3
cdr3_nt: TGCGCCAGCAGCTTACAGAGCAACTCTGGAAACACCATATATTTT
cdr3_aa: CASSLQSNSGNTIYF

clone_size: -
d_call: TRBD2
j_call: TRBJ2-5
v_call: TRBV3-1/TRBV3-2
cdr3_nt: TGTGCCAGCATGCTCTGGGCCCTAGCGGGAGTTGAGGAGACCCAGTACTTC
cdr3_aa: CASMLWALAGVEETQYF

clone_size: once
d_call: -
j_call: TRBJ2-1
v_call: TRBV7-2
cdr3_nt: TGTGCCAGCAGCTTAAGACAGGCCTACAATGAGCAGTTCTTC
cdr3_aa: CASSLRQAYNEQFF

clone_size: -
d_call: TRBD1
j_call: TRBJ1-2
v_call: TRBV3-1/TRBV3-2
cdr3_nt: TGTGCCAGCAGCCCCGACAGGGAACGTGGCTACACCTTC
cdr3_aa: CASSPDRERGYTF

clone_size: -
d_call: TRBD2
j_call: TRBJ2-1
v_call: TRBV10-2
cdr3_nt: TGCGCCAGCAGTGCTGTAGCGGGAGTGAATGAGCAGTTCTTC
cdr3_aa: CASSAVAGVNEQFF

clone_size: few
d_call: -
j_call: TRBJ1-3
v_call: TRBV7-9
cdr3_nt: TGTGCCAGCAGCTTAGCGTCGGCAGGGCTTGGAAACACCATATATTTT
cdr3_aa: CASSLASAGLGNTIYF

clone_size: -
d_call: -
j_call: TRBJ1-4
v_call: TRBV18
cdr3_nt: TGTGCCAGCTCACCACTTAGGGGGGAAAAACTGTTTTTT
cdr3_aa: CASSPLRGEKLFF

clone_size: -
d_call: -
j_call: TRBJ1-6
v_call: TRBV27
cdr3_nt: TGTGCCAGCAGTTTACCAGGCTATTCACCCCTCCACTTT
cdr3_aa: CASSLPGYSPLHF

clone_size: once
d_call: -
j_call: TRBJ2-7
v_call: TRBV29-1
cdr3_nt: TGCAGCGTTGGTCGTGAGAAAGCCCTCTACGAGCAGTACTTC
cdr3_aa: CSVGREKALYEQYF

clone_size: -
d_call: TRBD1
j_call: TRBJ2-6
v_call: TRBV7-2
cdr3_nt: TGTGCCAGCAGTTTCCGACCGGGACAGGCGACCGGGGCCAACGTCCTGACTTTC
cdr3_aa: CASSFRPGQATGANVLTF

clone_size: -
d_call: -
j_call: TRBJ1-6
v_call: TRBV19
cdr3_nt: TGTGCCAGTAGTATAGATCGTGGGCTCCCGAGTAATTCACCCCTCCACTTT
cdr3_aa: CASSIDRGLPSNSPLHF

clone_size: -
d_call: -
j_call: TRBJ2-3
v_call: TRBV18
cdr3_nt: TGTGCCAGCTCACCCACTAGGCCAGATACGCAGTATTTT
cdr3_aa: CASSPTRPDTQYF

clone_size: -
d_call: -
j_call: TRBJ2-3
v_call: TRBV7-2
cdr3_nt: TGTGCCAGCAGCTTAGTCGCAGGAATGAATACGCAGTATTTT
cdr3_aa: CASSLVAGMNTQYF

clone_size: -
d_call: -
j_call: TRBJ1-2
v_call: TRBV7-8
cdr3_nt: TGTGCCAGCAGCTTAGTTGCAGGACAGAGCTCATCCTATGGCTACACCTTC
cdr3_aa: CASSLVAGQSSSYGYTF

clone_size: once
d_call: TRBD1
j_call: TRBJ2-1
v_call: TRBV18
cdr3_nt: TGTGCCAGCTCACAATCCGGGACAGGTTACAATGAGCAGTTCTTC
cdr3_aa: CASSQSGTGYNEQFF

clone_size: -
d_call: -
j_call: TRBJ2-3
v_call: TRBV19
cdr3_nt: TGTGCCAGTAGTAATCGACAGCTGCCATTCGTGGATACGCAGTATTTT
cdr3_aa: CASSNRQLPFVDTQYF

clone_size: -
d_call: TRBD1
j_call: TRBJ1-2
v_call: TRBV11-2
cdr3_nt: TGTGCCAGCAGTCTGACAGGGGCTGGCTACACCTTC
cdr3_aa: CASSLTGAGYTF

clone_size: -
d_call: TRBD1
j_call: TRBJ1-2
v_call: TRBV9
cdr3_nt: TGTGCCAGCAGCGTAGGCGAGCGGACAGGGGGAGTCTATGGCTACACCTTC
cdr3_aa: CASSVGERTGGVYGYTF

clone_size: -
d_call: -
j_call: TRBJ2-1
v_call: TRBV27
cdr3_nt: TGTGCCAGCATGGAGTTCGGCGGGTCCTACAATGAGCAGTTCTTC
cdr3_aa: CASMEFGGSYNEQFF

clone_size: -
d_call: -
j_call: TRBJ1-6
v_call: TRBV11-2
cdr3_nt: TGTGCCAGCAGCCAACAGGGTACGGCCTCCTATAATTCACCCCTCCACTTT
cdr3_aa: CASSQQGTASYNSPLHF

clone_size: -
d_call: -
j_call: TRBJ1-1
v_call: TRBV29-1
cdr3_nt: TGCAGCGTTGAAGATCTAAAAGCTTTCTTT
cdr3_aa: CSVEDLKAFF

clone_size: -
d_call: TRBD1
j_call: TRBJ2-5
v_call: TRBV27
cdr3_nt: TGTGCCAGCAGTTTGGGAACAGGGGGCAGGTGGGAGACCCAGTACTTC
cdr3_aa: CASSLGTGGRWETQYF

clone_size: -
d_call: TRBD2
j_call: TRBJ2-5
v_call: TRBV18
cdr3_nt: TGTGCCAGCTCACCACTAGCGGGAGGGCAAGAGACCCAGTACTTC
cdr3_aa: CASSPLAGGQETQYF

clone_size: -
d_call: -
j_call: TRBJ1-2
v_call: TRBV11-2
cdr3_nt: TGTGCCAGCGCCTCCGGGAGCCCCAACTATGGCTACACCTTC
cdr3_aa: CASASGSPNYGYTF

clone_size: -
d_call: -
j_call: TRBJ1-1
v_call: TRBV3-1/TRBV3-2
cdr3_nt: TGTGCCAGCAGCCGCCTGGACAGGAACACTGAAGCTTTCTTT
cdr3_aa: CASSRLDRNTEAFF

clone_size: -
d_call: TRBD1
j_call: TRBJ1-1
v_call: TRBV7-2
cdr3_nt: TGTGCCAGCAGCGACACAGGGGTCCAGAACACTGAAGCTTTCTTT
cdr3_aa: CASSDTGVQNTEAFF